This T cell receptor (beta chain) is drawn from a study of PD-L1 blockade in urothelial cancer (dated by TCRdb to about 2017). Broadly, across the study: Therapy was started at some point between 2012 and 2014 for all patients, and atezolizumab 1,200 mg was administered intravenously every 3 weeks. About nine tenths of the roughly 29 patients were identified as males with urothelial cancer of bladder origin, and a prior smoking history was reported by 18 of 29 patients. Patients had an ECOG performance status of 0 or 1 and had received between 0 and 3 prior chemotherapy regimens. Blood samples were analyzed at two time points: 3 weeks after treatment start (second dose) and 6 weeks after treatment start. A median of about 150,000 T cells and 65,000 to 90,000 unique TCRs was obtained from blood samples, and a median clonality of around 0.08 was observed. The study was an exploratory multi-omic analysis of somatic, immune and clinical correlates of response to PD-L1 blockade with atezolizumab in urothelial cancer. Pretreatment tumor samples, along with matched peripheral blood serially collected before and after atezolizumab treatment, were subjected to TCR sequencing. Durable clinical benefit meant progression-free survival longer than 6 months, and TCR features were also tested against progression-free and overall survival. Whole exome sequencing and RNA sequencing of pretreatment tumors were performed alongside TCR sequencing in the same patients. Some ten patients reached durable clinical benefit, while 15 to 20 patients did not. Pretreatment blood TCR-seq was available for fewer than 30 patients, at least one posttreatment blood collection was obtained for 24 patients, and tumor TCR-seq was available for 24 patients. General study outcomes and caveats: At 3 weeks after the start of treatment, tumor-associated TCR clones in peripheral blood had expanded more in patients with durable benefit (n ≈ 20, p = 0.022). A pretreatment peripheral blood TCR clonality below the median was linked to improved progression-free and overall survival. Because the sample size was small (n ≈ 29) and many of the analyses were exploratory, the results are meant to be hypothesis-generating.

Synthetic TCR analog templates were spiked into each PCR to estimate absolute template abundance from read counts. Using the immunoSEQ assay, TCRbeta CDR3 regions were amplified from genomic DNA with bias-controlled V and J gene primers. Sequencing of rearranged TCRbeta segments was performed at approximately 20X coverage. The authors' pipeline ran thus. Sequencing errors were corrected by clustering, and CDR3s were annotated against IMGT so that V, D and J genes could be assigned. Downstream analyses used only productive TCRbeta rearrangements and left out out-of-frame or stop-codon sequences. Clonality was calculated as one minus the Shannon entropy normalized by the log of the number of unique productive sequences. Fisher's exact test with Benjamini-Hochberg correction, using a cutoff of adjusted p below 0.01, was how clones that differed between time points or between blood and tumor were identified. TCRdb provides this immuneACCESS table in a form limited to in-frame rearrangements. Some clones are lacking; in checked studies, under half of them reflect an unresolved V gene, and why the rest are absent is not known. That table gives V, J and clone size, and the DNA gave D and trimming. The sample table holds 50,000 to 55,000 clones, of which around 72% were seen once. Approximately 3.7% of the sample lies in the top ten.

This specimen's time point label, interpreted: pretreatment peripheral blood. A total of under 30 patients with locally advanced or metastatic urothelial carcinoma, treated at Memorial Sloan Kettering on a trial protocol, made up the cohort. Peripheral blood mononuclear cells were collected pretreatment and during treatment, with between 1 and 8 total time points obtained per patient. The Qiagen DNeasy Blood extraction kit was used to purify genomic DNA from total PBMCs and from tumor samples. PBMCs were collected pretreatment and during treatment, and were isolated and stored as previously described. A note on this clone: Its antigen remains unidentified. One base away there is no much larger clone; base qualities are not given.

The CDR1 and CDR2 encoded by the germline V gene are SGHVS and FNYEAQ. The germline V end is reduced by 4 bases and the J end by 4 bases; junction bases left unmatched: 6. Inclusive of the bounding cysteine and phenylalanine, the CDR3 is 15 residues long. Only the CDR3 portion is preserved as DNA: 45 bases, with reading frame beginning at the first base. The receptor's source is a man between 70 and 80 years old with urothelial cancer. Sequenced here: PBMCs, sampled around atezolizumab (anti-PD-L1) treatment. Recombination joined TRBV7-6 with TRBJ1-4; the junction holds 7 bases that match TRBD1. The CDR3 loop reads CASSSGDSFNEKLFF. The DNA sequence is as follows: TGTGCCAGCAGCTCCGGGGACAGCTTTAATGAAAAACTGTTTTTT.